This T cell receptor beta chain is drawn from a study of vaccination and CD4 T cells after COVID-19. As for the study in general: Ranging from 14 to 241, the interval between dose two and post-vaccine sampling had a median of approximately 77 days. The stimulating agents, overlapping spike peptides, came from SARS-CoV-2, HCoV-NL63, HCoV-OC43 and HCoV-229E. Findings and caveats of the study: The analysis of convalescent patients involved relatively few individuals and lacked early post-infection timepoints.

Sequenced with the Oncomine TCR Beta short-read assay was DNA taken from cultured CD4+ T cells. TCRdb passed the PCR reads through MiXCR, listing each CDR3 protein once. Here the sample spans more than 15,000 distinct CDR3 sequences, approximately 53% being singletons. The treatment: approximately 9-day PBMC culture with coronavirus spike peptide pools or control peptides (ViraFEST assay). US Alpha, Beta and Delta variants postdated the positive PCR dates, which ran from March to December 2020. As regards this clonotype: Its antigen is unknown.

V lost 0 bases and J lost 5; bases outside the gene matches: 7. The CDR3 length is 16 residues. Germline assignment: CDR1 MNHEY and CDR2 SVGAGI. The origin of this receptor is a human donor with COVID-19. This chain connects TRBV6-5 to TRBJ2-5, with 9 nucleotides matching TRBD1. Sequenced here: cultured CD4+ T cells from blood, sampled after SARS-CoV-2 vaccination. As DNA, the CDR3 is TGTGCCAGCAGTTACTCGTACCGGGACAGGGTGGAGACCCAGTACTTC. Translation gives CASSYSYRDRVETQYF.